One and the same sample provided the 32 T cell receptor beta chains below, sequenced in a study of shared clonotypes between healthy human individuals. Measured with immunoSEQ multiplex PCR; TCRdb has only the in-frame clones, and not every one. This sample has about 460,000 clones, with roughly three quarters found just once. Sequencing was done on a sample of PBMCs. These receptors all come from a middle-aged woman in good health. Some clones in this sample may be carry-over from other donors' samples.

The genes are TRBV25-1 and TRBJ2-7, with TRBD2 matching over 10 bases. The CDR3 loop spans 15 amino acids. Germline V lookup: CDR1 MGHDK, CDR2 SYGVNS. Trimming at V came to 3 bases and at J to 3 bases, leaving 5 bases not matched to a gene. The CDR3 DNA is TGTGCCAGCAGTGAGGTACTAGCGGGATACTACGAGCAGTACTTC. It is translated as CASSEVLAGYYEQYF.

Regarding this clone: It differs at one base from a far larger clone, so likely a read error. Different DNA sequences within this sample yield the same CDR3. The J gene is TRBJ2-2, the V gene TRBV15; 8 bases match TRBD1. The germline V gene has CDR1 LNHNV and CDR2 YYDKDF (reference sequence). The CDR3 has 15 amino acids. This CDR3 reads CATETGASNTGELFF. DNA for the CDR3: TGTGCCACGGAGACAGGGGCCTCGAACACCGGGGAGCTGTTTTTC.

The chain combines TRBV9 with TRBJ2-2, with a weak D call TRBD1 (5 bases). V was clipped by 1 base and J by 2 bases, with 9 bases between them. Germline values: CDR1 SGDLS, CDR2 YYNGEE. This CDR3 is 15 amino acids long. In DNA, the CDR3 is TGTGCCAGCAGCGTAAGGGGCAGTAACACCGGGGAGCTGTTTTTT. Protein: CASSVRGSNTGELFF.

This clone has ten or more counts. This rearrangement joins TRBV19 to TRBJ1-5; D unresolved. The V gene lost 1 base and the J gene lost 2 bases, with 9 bases spanning the gap. This CDR3 region has 15 residues. CDR1 LNHDA and CDR2 SQIVND come from the germline V gene (reference sequence). The CDR3 reads CASSIVEGGNQPQHF. The CDR3 region has the DNA TGTGCCAGTAGTATAGTGGAGGGCGGCAATCAGCCCCAGCATTTT.

This chain connects TRBV6-1 to TRBJ2-7; 9 nucleotides agree with TRBD1. V shed 1 base, J shed 5 bases, and the junction held 9 bases outside the gene matches. This CDR3 has 16 amino acids. Germline V lookup: CDR1 MNHNS, CDR2 SASEGT. The CDR3 protein is CASSEGEGQGSHEQYF. The DNA for the CDR3 is TGTGCCAGCAGTGAAGGCGAGGGACAGGGAAGCCACGAGCAGTACTTC.

The gene calls are TRBV11-2 and TRBJ2-5; D gene ambiguous. CDR1 and CDR2 (germline): SGHAT, FQNNGV. The CDR3 contains 13 residues. V shed 0 bases and J shed 5 bases, with 7 bases lying between them. The CDR3 loop is CASSLDLWETQYF. In DNA form, the CDR3 reads TGTGCCAGCAGCTTAGATCTTTGGGAGACCCAGTACTTC.

This chain uses TRBV28 with TRBJ2-3, with D tentatively TRBD1 (6 bases). The CDR3 totals 13 residues. V gave up 6 bases and J gave up 6 bases, with 13 bases separating them. The V gene's germline CDR1 is MDHEN and CDR2 SYDVKM. The CDR3, as DNA: TGTGCCAGCAGCACGACAGACAGGGATACGCAGTATTTT. As protein: CASSTTDRDTQYF.

This clone came up a few times. Other DNA sequences in this sample translate to the same CDR3. This rearrangement joins TRBV28 to TRBJ2-2; a weak D match, TRBD1 (6 bases). Looked up from germline, CDR1 is MDHEN and CDR2 is SYDVKM. V was pared by 3 bases and J by 1 base, with 6 bases between. The CDR3 has 14 residues. In nucleotides, the CDR3 is TGTGCCAGCAGTTTGGGACAGAACACCGGGGAGCTGTTTTTT. Translated, it gives CASSLGQNTGELFF.

This clone was detected many times. The chain employs TRBV19 and TRBJ2-1; 7 nucleotides line up with TRBD2. This CDR3 has 15 amino acids. J gave up 2 bases and V 6 bases, and 7 bases lay outside the gene matches. Per the germline V gene, CDR1 is LNHDA and CDR2 is SQIVND (reference sequence). The CDR3 nucleotides read TGTGCCAGTAGCCCTAGCGGCATCGCCTACAATGAGCAGTTCTTC. This gives the protein CASSPSGIAYNEQFF.

V usage is TRBV28 and J usage is TRBJ1-1; TRBD1 matches 7 bases. V gave up 1 base and J gave up 10 bases; unmatched junction bases: 6. CDR3 size: 13 residues. Looked up from germline, CDR1 is MDHEN and CDR2 is SYDVKM. The CDR3 nucleotides read TGTGCCAGCAGTTTATCGGACAGGAGCTCAGCTTTCTTT. It translates to CASSLSDRSSAFF.

With regard to this clone: Only one base separates this from a far larger clonotype, so it likely reflects a read error. The chain has TRBV15 and TRBJ1-1; D is uncertain. This CDR3 has 14 residues. Germline loops: CDR1 LNHNV, CDR2 YYDKDF (reference sequence). The CDR3 loop reads CATGRGRVGTEAFF. CDR3 DNA sequence: TGTGCCACCGGCAGAGGGAGGGTTGGCACTGAAGCTTTCTTT. Full variable domain (missing parts from reference TRBV15 and TRBJ1-1): DAMVIQNPRYQVTQFGKPVTLSCSQTLNHNVMYWYQQKSSQAPKLLFHYYDKDFNNEADTPDNFQSRRPNTSFCFLDIRSPGLGDTAMYLCATGRGRVGTEAFFGQGTRLTVV.

The chain employs TRBV9 and TRBJ2-2, with D unclear. Germline CDR1 is SGDLS and CDR2 is YYNGEE. The V end lost 4 bases, the J end lost 2 bases, and 9 bases lay between the germline ends. The CDR3 totals 14 residues. The CDR3: CASSFQLNTGELFF. CDR3 DNA: TGTGCCAGCAGCTTCCAGCTAAACACCGGGGAGCTGTTTTTT.

The chain's CDR3 is CASSLQGQGYEQYF. The DNA for the CDR3 is TGTGCCAGCTCACTCCAGGGACAGGGATACGAGCAGTACTTC. This chain connects TRBV18 to TRBJ2-7, with 9 nucleotides matching TRBD1. After removal of 4 bases from V and 4 bases from J, the junction contained 5 bases not matched to a gene. The CDR3 spans 14 residues. Germline V gene lookup returns CDR1 KGHSH and CDR2 LQKENI.

The genes are TRBV20-1 and TRBJ1-2; the match to TRBD1 covers 7 bases. CDR3 size: 11 residues. Germline V gene data show CDR1 as DFQATT and CDR2 as SNEGSKA (reference sequence). J gave up 8 bases and V 4 bases, and 4 bases lay outside the gene matches. As DNA, the CDR3 is TGCAGTGCTAAGAGACAGGGAGGCTACACCTTC. Residues: CSAKRQGGYTF.

V usage is TRBV14 and J usage is TRBJ2-3, with a tentative D call TRBD1 (8 bases). The CDR3 length is 15 residues. Trimming shortened V by 5 bases and J by 7 bases, and 19 bases separated the two germline ends. Germline V gene lookup returns CDR1 SGHDN and CDR2 FVKESK. The CDR3 region has the DNA TGTGCCAGCAGCTCAGGGGGCGGGAGCTATTATACGCAGTATTTT. It is translated as CASSSGGGSYYTQYF.

Of note for this clone: Germline is not matched at one junction end, which may reflect a read error. This chain connects TRBV14 to TRBJ2-3; D gene ambiguous. Germline V lookup: CDR1 SGHDN, CDR2 FVKESK. The CDR3 loop spans 15 amino acids. CDR3 loop: CASSEDVDLEHTQYF. DNA for the CDR3: TGTGCCAGCAGCGAAGATGTAGACTTGGAGCATACGCAGTATTTT.

The rearrangement uses TRBV18 and TRBJ1-4; D remains ambiguous. The germline V gene has CDR1 KGHSH and CDR2 LQKENI. V dropped 2 bases and J dropped 0 bases, with 10 bases sitting between them. The CDR3 length is 16 residues. In DNA, the CDR3 is TGTGCCAGCTCACCATTTACCCCTACAACTAATGAAAAACTGTTTTTT. This encodes CASSPFTPTTNEKLFF.

The chain is built from TRBV4-1 and TRBJ2-1; 8 bases align to TRBD1. J was trimmed by 8 bases and V by 0 bases; bases with no gene match: 6. This CDR3 has 15 amino acids. Germline loops: CDR1 MGHRA, CDR2 YSYEKL. In DNA form, the CDR3 reads TGCGCCAGCAGCCAAGAGGACAGGGTTTACCATGAGCAGTTCTTC. Translated: CASSQEDRVYHEQFF.

This clone was seen only a few times. This sequence joins TRBV6-1 and TRBJ1-5, with D possibly matching TRBD1 (5 bases). CDR3 length: 13 amino acids. CDR1 is MNHNS and CDR2 is SASEGT in the germline V gene. V shed 9 bases and J shed 5 bases, with 14 bases lying between them. The CDR3 DNA sequence: TGTGCCAGTTACGAGGGGATCCATCAGCCCCAGCATTTT. Its translation is CASYEGIHQPQHF.

The chain is built from TRBV7-2 and TRBJ1-2; tentatively, D is TRBD1 (5 bases). The CDR3 spans 13 residues. Between the trimmed V and J ends, which lost 1 base and 7 bases, there was a span of 10 bases. Per germline, CDR1 SGHTA and CDR2 FQGNSA. CDR3 coding DNA: TGTGCCAGCAGCTTAGGGCAGGGTCTTGGCTACACCTTC. The encoded protein is CASSLGQGLGYTF.

The chain is built from TRBV29-1 and TRBJ2-1, with a tentative D call TRBD2 (5 bases). Trimming left V 5 bases short and J 4 bases short, with 12 bases between. Germline loops: CDR1 SQVTM, CDR2 ANQGSEA. This CDR3 has 13 residues. The CDR3, as DNA: TGCAGCGTTCGGGAAGGGAATTACAATGAGCAGTTCTTC. Its translation is CSVREGNYNEQFF.

The chain couples TRBV28 to TRBJ2-5, with 8 bases lining up with TRBD1. The CDR3 sequence is 17 residues long. The V gene end was trimmed by 2 bases and the J gene end by 4 bases; junction bases not matched to a gene: 12. Germline CDR1 MDHEN, CDR2 SYDVKM. CDR3 in amino acids: CASSLPTNRGLRETQYF. The CDR3 bases are TGTGCCAGCAGTTTACCCACGAACAGGGGGTTGAGAGAGACCCAGTACTTC.

The chain has TRBV7-9 and TRBJ2-5, with 7 positions matching TRBD1. CDR3 length equals 14 residues. Germline CDR1 reads SEHNR; CDR2 reads FQNEAQ (reference sequence). The ends lost 8 bases at V and 3 bases at J; junction bases unmatched: 9. The CDR3 nucleotides are TGTGCCAGCGTCACGGGACAGTCCAAAGAGACCCAGTACTTC. This translates into CASVTGQSKETQYF. Drawing the rest from reference TRBV7-9 and TRBJ2-5, the complete variable domain is DTGVSQNPRHKITKRGQNVTFRCDPISEHNRLYWYRQTLGQGPEFLTYFQNEAQLEKSRLLSDRFSAERPKGSFSTLEIQRTEQGDSAMYLCASVTGQSKETQYFGPGTRLLVL.

Points on this clone: This may be a read error, as it is one base from a much larger clone. V and J are TRBV5-1 and TRBJ2-1; maybe TRBD1 (5 bases). CDR3 length equals 13 residues. Germline assignment: CDR1 SGHRS and CDR2 YFSETQ. The CDR3 nucleotides read TGCGCCAGCAGCCCGGACATATACAATGGGCAGTTCTTC. Its translation is CASSPDIYNGQFF. The full variable domain, rest sourced from reference TRBV5-1 and TRBJ2-1, is KAGVTQTPRYLIKTRGQQVTLSCSPISGHRSVSWYQQTPGQGLQFLFEYFSETQRNKGNFPGRFSGRQFSNSRSEMNVSTLELGDSALYLCASSPDIYNGQFFGPGTRLTVL.

This chain joins TRBV30 and TRBJ1-5; D unresolved. Trimming stripped 3 bases from V and 0 bases from J, with 9 bases between. This CDR3 contains 14 residues. CDR1 GTSNPN and CDR2 SVGIG come from the germline V gene (reference sequence). CDR3 nucleotides: TGTGCCTGGAGCCTACTTAATAGCAATCAGCCCCAGCATTTT. It codes for CAWSLLNSNQPQHF.

The V call is TRBV18, the J call TRBJ1-4; D gene uncertain. Between the trimmed V and J ends, which lost 2 bases and 6 bases, there was a span of 7 bases. This CDR3 has 13 amino acids. Germline V CDR1 and CDR2: KGHSH, LQKENI. The CDR3 region has the DNA TGTGCCAGCTCACCAGCCATGGATGAAAAACTGTTTTTT. Encoded protein: CASSPAMDEKLFF. Based on the CDR3 plus reference TRBV18 and TRBJ1-4, the full variable domain is NAGVMQNPRHLVRRRGQEARLRCSPMKGHSHVYWYRQLPEEGLKFMVYLQKENIIDESGMPKERFSAEFPKEGPSILRIQQVVRGDSAAYFCASSPAMDEKLFFGSGTQLSVL.

On this clone: A single base is all that separates this from a far larger clone, so a read error is likely. This chain uses TRBV2 with TRBJ2-3; D remains unclear. Looked up from germline, CDR1 is SNHLY and CDR2 is FYNNEI. This CDR3 region has 12 residues. In DNA form, the CDR3 reads TGTGCCAGCAGCCGCTTGCTTGGTACGCATTATTTT. Its protein product is CASSRLLGTHYF.

The V and J genes are TRBV7-2 and TRBJ2-1; D unresolved. V was cut by 2 bases and J by 3 bases, with 5 bases left in between. CDR1 is SGHTA and CDR2 is FQGNSA in the germline V gene. The CDR3 has 13 amino acids. CDR3 protein: CASSLNSYNEQFF. DNA for the CDR3: TGTGCCAGCAGCTTAAACAGCTACAATGAGCAGTTCTTC.

Comment on this clone: Given a much more abundant clone one base away, this may be a read error. The sample holds other DNA sequences that translate to the same CDR3. The chain uses TRBV6-1 and TRBJ2-1; the match to TRBD1 covers 9 bases. Germline V gives CDR1 MNHNS, CDR2 SASEGT. The CDR3 is 14 residues long. The chain's CDR3 is CASKEQGASDEQFF. CDR3 DNA: TGTGCCAGCAAGGAACAGGGGGCAAGCGATGAACAGTTCTTC.

Regarding this clone: This probably arose from a read error, given a far larger clone one base away. The same CDR3 arises from other DNA sequences in this sample as well. This chain links TRBV10-3 with TRBJ2-3; 16 nucleotides match TRBD2. CDR3 length equals 17 residues. Trimming at V came to 2 bases and at J to 6 bases, leaving 5 bases not matched to a gene. CDR1 is ENHRY, CDR2 SYGVKD, per germline. The CDR3 loop is CAISEKGLAGGTDTQYF. The CDR3 DNA sequence: TGTGCCATCAGTGAGAAGGGACTAGCGGGAGGGACGGATACGCAGTATTTT.

The chain carries TRBV5-4 and TRBJ2-7; possibly TRBD2 for D (7 bases). Germline V gene data show CDR1 as SGHNT and CDR2 as YYREEE (reference sequence). V was cut by 1 base and J by 7 bases, with 21 bases left in between. This CDR3 contains 16 residues. The chain's CDR3 is CASSLPSRGLLGEQYF. Written as DNA, the CDR3 is TGTGCCAGCAGCTTGCCGTCGCGGGGGCTCCTGGGGGAGCAGTACTTC. Looking up the rest from reference TRBV5-4 and TRBJ2-7 gives the full variable domain: ETGVTQSPTHLIKTRGQQVTLRCSSQSGHNTVSWYQQALGQGPQFIFQYYREEENGRGNFPPRFSGLQFPNYSSELNVNALELDDSALYLCASSLPSRGLLGEQYFGPGTRLTVT.

In this sample, this clone turned up a few times. The rearrangement links TRBV6-4 to TRBJ2-3; 12 bases are a match to TRBD1. Trimming cost V 6 bases and J 5 bases; bases outside gene matches: 6. The CDR3 spans 15 residues. Germline assignment: CDR1 MRHNA and CDR2 SNTAGT. Here the CDR3 reads CASSEGQGAIDTQYF. The CDR3 DNA sequence: TGTGCCAGCAGCGAGGGACAGGGGGCGATAGATACGCAGTATTTT.